This TCR beta chain was obtained from a study of blood T cell repertoires in COVID-19. Turning to the study itself: The United States, Italy and Spain were the sources of the acute and convalescent COVID-19 samples. T cells, B-cell-depleted T cells, or PBMCs provided the cDNA or gDNA that served as material.

Original analysis: Amplifying reference gene primers gave estimates of nucleated cell counts. TCRdb's copy holds only in-frame clones and misses some; the assay was immunoSEQ multiplex PCR. The V and J calls and clone size were taken over from that table, and D and trimming were inferred from the DNA. Among 250,000 to 350,000 clones listed, roughly four fifths were seen once. The CDR3 runs 16 residues. Seattle cases were enrolled at active infection and followed longitudinally. The sequenced material came from peripheral blood. The V and J genes are TRBV1 and TRBJ2-2; the D call of TRBD1 is as the table states it, not checked on the DNA. TRBV1 is a listed pseudogene. This clonotype was obtained from a person aged 65-85 years with COVID-19, enrolled during active disease. Here the CDR3 DNA reads TGCACCAGCAGCCAAGGCAGACAGGGAGACACCGGGGAGCTGTTTTTT. It encodes CTSSQGRQGDTGELFF.